Presented here are 26 T cell receptor beta chains from one specimen sequenced in a study of blood T cell repertoires in COVID-19. TCRdb's copy holds only in-frame clones and misses some; the assay was immunoSEQ multiplex PCR. The sample shows about 220,000 clones, 82% of them seen only once. The sample comprised PBMCs or T cells enriched from blood (not recorded which). The receptors here all came from a woman aged 55-70 years who had recovered from COVID-19.

The V call is TRBV25-1, the J call TRBJ1-6; maybe TRBD1 (5 bases). Germline V lookup: CDR1 MGHDK, CDR2 SYGVNS. Trimming removed 0 bases from V and 5 bases from J, with 5 bases in between. The CDR3 extends over 14 amino acids. The DNA of the CDR3 is TGTGCCAGCAGTGAATACAGGGATAATTCACCCCTCCACTTT. As protein: CASSEYRDNSPLHF.

This clone was recorded a few times. The rearrangement links TRBV7-8 to TRBJ1-3; no clear D. The V gene's germline CDR1 is SGHVS and CDR2 FQNEAQ. V lost 4 bases to trimming and J lost 0 bases, with 13 bases between them. The CDR3 spans 16 residues. The CDR3 loop is CASSWVGMGSGNTIYF. The CDR3 DNA follows: TGTGCCAGCAGCTGGGTCGGGATGGGCTCTGGAAACACCATATATTTT.

In this sample, this clone turned up once. The J gene is TRBJ1-1, the V gene TRBV7-3; D is ambiguous. The ends were cut back, 0 bases at V and 2 bases at J, with 7 bases in the middle. The CDR3 loop spans 14 amino acids. CDR1 SGHTA and CDR2 FQGTGA come from the germline V gene. CDR3 residues: CASSLTGRNTEAFF. CDR3 DNA sequence: TGTGCCAGCAGCTTAACGGGCAGAAACACTGAAGCTTTCTTT.

This clone was seen a handful of times. The chain couples TRBV27 to TRBJ1-2; D might be TRBD1 (6 bases). The CDR3 is made up of 15 amino acids. Germline-derived CDR1 and CDR2 are MNHEY and SMNVEV (reference sequence). Deletions cut 4 bases from V and 3 bases from J, with 15 bases between. The CDR3 nucleotides are TGTGCCAGCAGTTCTCTAGGACAGAGAGACTATGGCTACACCTTC. This encodes CASSSLGQRDYGYTF.

This chain connects TRBV5-8 to TRBJ1-1, with TRBD1 matching 7 bases. The CDR3 has 14 residues. Germline assignment: CDR1 SGHTS and CDR2 YDEGEE. Trimming at V came to 4 bases and at J to 3 bases, leaving 6 bases not matched to a gene. The CDR3 nucleotides are TGTGCCAGCAGCCCTAGACAGGGTGACACTGAAGCTTTCTTT. This codes for CASSPRQGDTEAFF.

The chain carries TRBV4-2 and TRBJ2-2; the D gene is possibly TRBD1 (5 bases). Germline lookup yields CDR1 LGHNA and CDR2 YNFKEQ. Between the trimmed V and J ends, which lost 2 bases and 0 bases, there was a span of 10 bases. The CDR3 sequence is 16 residues long. The CDR3: CASSQIDRANTGELFF. CDR3 DNA sequence: TGTGCCAGCAGCCAAATTGACAGAGCGAACACCGGGGAGCTGTTTTTT.

The rearrangement links TRBV18 to TRBJ1-5; 7 bases map to TRBD1. CDR1 and CDR2 from the germline V gene are KGHSH and LQKENI. Trimming cost V 6 bases and J 2 bases; bases outside gene matches: 7. The CDR3 sequence is 15 residues long. The CDR3: CASSQGGMGNQPQHF. CDR3 DNA sequence: TGTGCCAGCTCGCAAGGGGGCATGGGCAATCAGCCCCAGCATTTT.

The genes are TRBV11-2 and TRBJ2-1; 7 nucleotides match TRBD2. The CDR3 totals 15 residues. With V trimmed by 4 bases and J by 4 bases, 7 bases remained unmatched. In germline, CDR1 is SGHAT, CDR2 FQNNGV. CDR3: CASSSPGLHYNEQFF. The CDR3 nucleotides read TGTGCCAGCAGCTCCCCGGGACTACATTACAATGAGCAGTTCTTC.

V and J are TRBV6-5 and TRBJ1-5, with D possibly matching TRBD1 (6 bases). This CDR3 spans 13 amino acids. Germline CDR1 is MNHEY and CDR2 is SVGAGI. The V and J ends lost 6 bases and 5 bases respectively, with 11 bases between them. The DNA for the CDR3 is TGTGCCAGCAGAGCCGCAGGGGATCAGCCCCAGCATTTT. Translated: CASRAAGDQPQHF.

The V call is TRBV29-1, the J call TRBJ1-1; 7 bases agree with TRBD1. The trim removed 5 bases at V and 1 base at J, leaving 4 bases unmatched. This CDR3 has 13 amino acids. Germline CDR1 reads SQVTM; CDR2 reads ANQGSEA. This chain's CDR3 is CSVKGAKNTEAFF. DNA for the CDR3: TGCAGCGTTAAGGGGGCAAAGAACACTGAAGCTTTCTTT.

The chain links TRBV11-2 to TRBJ1-2, with a tentative D call TRBD1 (5 bases). Trimming took off 2 bases at V and 4 bases at J, with 20 bases between the two ends. The CDR3 contains 17 residues. From germline, CDR1 is SGHAT and CDR2 FQNNGV. The CDR3 nucleotides are TGTGCCAGCAGCTTAAGGGGACTGGACGCCGCCTTCTATGGCTACACCTTC. Amino acid sequence: CASSLRGLDAAFYGYTF.

In its sample, this clone was seen once. The rearrangement uses TRBV9 and TRBJ1-4; unclear D gene. The germline V gene encodes CDR1 SGDLS and CDR2 YYNGEE. The CDR3 has 13 residues. Trimming stripped 2 bases from V and 8 bases from J, with 10 bases between. CDR3 sequence reads: CASSVDPGEKLFF. In DNA, the CDR3 is TGTGCCAGCAGCGTCGACCCGGGGGAAAAACTGTTTTTT.

This chain joins TRBV2 and TRBJ2-2; 7 nucleotides agree with TRBD1. Germline CDR1 reads SNHLY; CDR2 reads FYNNEI. V shed 5 bases and J 2 bases; nucleotides not matched to a gene: 5. There are 15 residues in the CDR3. This chain's CDR3 is CASSTYRGNTGELFF. The CDR3 DNA is TGTGCCAGCAGTACTTACAGGGGCAACACCGGGGAGCTGTTTTTT.

The chain recombines TRBV5-1 with TRBJ2-2; D is possibly TRBD2 (5 bases). Trimming stripped 1 base from V and 6 bases from J, with 10 bases between. Germline CDR1 reads SGHRS; CDR2 reads YFSETQ. The CDR3 is 14 residues long. The CDR3 region is CASSLNGDAGELFF. The CDR3 nucleotides read TGCGCCAGCAGCTTGAACGGGGATGCCGGGGAGCTGTTTTTT.

The rearrangement joins TRBV5-1 to TRBJ1-6, with D unresolved. Germline V gives CDR1 SGHRS, CDR2 YFSETQ. Trimming took off 0 bases at V and 8 bases at J, with 18 bases between the two ends. The CDR3 length is 17 residues. The CDR3 sequence: CASSLAGSPPGDSPLHF. Here the CDR3 DNA reads TGCGCCAGCAGCTTGGCGGGCAGCCCCCCGGGAGATTCACCCCTCCACTTT.

This clone has only one observation. The chain employs TRBV12-3 or TRBV12-4 and TRBJ1-2; a weak D match, TRBD1 (6 bases). This CDR3 comprises 13 residues. V was pared by 5 bases and J by 7 bases, with 14 bases between. In nucleotides, the CDR3 is TGTGCCAGCAGTGCAGGGGTTAAGCTTGGCTACACCTTC. This encodes CASSAGVKLGYTF.

The V gene is TRBV28, the J gene TRBJ2-1, with D possibly being TRBD1 (6 bases). V was shortened by 5 bases and J by 4 bases, with 12 bases between the two germline ends. Germline lookup yields CDR1 MDHEN and CDR2 SYDVKM. The CDR3 is 14 residues long. For the CDR3, the DNA is TGTGCCAGCAGTCCCGACAGGAGGTACAATGAGCAGTTCTTC. Its translation: CASSPDRRYNEQFF. Complete variable domain (other parts from reference TRBV28 and TRBJ2-1): DVKVTQSSRYLVKRTGEKVFLECVQDMDHENMFWYRQDPGLGLRLIYFSYDVKMKEKGDIPEGYSVSREKKERFSLILESASTNQTSMYLCASSPDRRYNEQFFGPGTRLTVL.

This sequence joins TRBV6-5 and TRBJ1-5, with unresolved D. The CDR3 is 15 residues long. The V end lost 7 bases, the J end lost 0 bases, and 13 bases lay between the germline ends. The germline CDR1 and CDR2 sequences are MNHEY and SVGAGI. The DNA for the CDR3 is TGTGCCAGCAAAGTAAGTCTACTTAGCAATCAGCCCCAGCATTTT. This translates into CASKVSLLSNQPQHF.

This clone showed up many times. The rearrangement links TRBV24-1 to TRBJ2-7; the match to TRBD1 covers 10 bases. The CDR3 is 13 amino acids. Germline loops: CDR1 KGHDR, CDR2 SFDVKD. After removal of 7 bases from V and 6 bases from J, the junction contained 5 bases not matched to a gene. CDR3 loop: CATRQDRGSEQYF. The CDR3 region has the DNA TGTGCCACCAGACAGGACAGGGGGTCCGAGCAGTACTTC.

On this clone itself: Other nucleotide sequences from this sample produce the same CDR3. The J gene is TRBJ2-3, the V gene TRBV15; 8 positions match TRBD2. The germline V gene has CDR1 LNHNV and CDR2 YYDKDF (reference sequence). The CDR3 has 15 amino acids. V dropped 1 base and J dropped 0; count of bases not matched to a gene: 0. CDR3 amino acids: CATSRAGGSTDTQYF. The DNA of the CDR3 is TGTGCCACCAGCAGAGCGGGAGGGAGCACAGATACGCAGTATTTT.

This chain's CDR3 is CASTHRGNYGYTF. The CDR3 DNA is TGTGCCAGCACGCACAGGGGAAACTATGGCTACACCTTC. This rearrangement joins TRBV11-1 to TRBJ1-2; 7 bases match TRBD1. The CDR3 sequence is 13 residues long. The V segment lost 7 bases and the J segment 2 bases; nucleotides outside the gene matches: 4. Germline V gene sequence: CDR1 SGHAT, CDR2 FQDESV (reference sequence).

The chain uses TRBV20-1 and TRBJ1-2; possible D gene TRBD1, 5 bases. Germline values: CDR1 DFQATT, CDR2 SNEGSKA (reference sequence). V was shortened by 5 bases and J by 2 bases, with 6 bases between the two germline ends. The CDR3 loop spans 11 amino acids. The chain's CDR3 is CSASGNYGYTF. The CDR3 nucleotides are TGCAGTGCTTCAGGGAACTATGGCTACACCTTC.

The rearrangement uses TRBV14 and TRBJ1-2; D is ambiguous. Germline values: CDR1 SGHDN, CDR2 FVKESK. This CDR3 has 16 amino acids. Deletions cut 1 base from V and 3 bases from J, with 15 bases between. DNA of the CDR3: TGTGCCAGCAGCCAAGTTAGTGAAGGTAGCCACTATGGCTACACCTTC. It yields the protein CASSQVSEGSHYGYTF.

V and J are TRBV19 and TRBJ2-1; 8 bases fit TRBD2. With 7 bases clipped from V and 7 bases from J, the junction kept 9 bases outside the gene matches. Germline CDR1 reads LNHDA; CDR2 reads SQIVND (reference sequence). CDR3 size: 14 residues. This CDR3 reads CASNSGTRTNEQFF. The CDR3 nucleotides read TGTGCCAGTAACTCCGGGACTAGGACTAATGAGCAGTTCTTC.

The CDR3 DNA is TGTGCCAGCAGTTGGCGGGGGGCGATCACTGAAGCTTTCTTT. As protein: CASSWRGAITEAFF. This sequence joins TRBV6-5 and TRBJ1-1; possibly TRBD1 for D (6 bases). CDR3 length: 14 residues. Germline V gene lookup returns CDR1 MNHEY and CDR2 SVGAGI. V was pared by 4 bases and J by 4 bases, with 13 bases between.

The CDR3 nucleotides are TGTGCCAGCTCACTCGGACGGGACTCTGGAAACACCATATATTTT. Translating it yields CASSLGRDSGNTIYF. V gene TRBV18 combines with J gene TRBJ1-3; D not certain. The germline V gene has CDR1 KGHSH and CDR2 LQKENI. The CDR3 has 15 residues. The V gene lost 4 bases and the J gene lost 0 bases, with 10 bases spanning the gap.